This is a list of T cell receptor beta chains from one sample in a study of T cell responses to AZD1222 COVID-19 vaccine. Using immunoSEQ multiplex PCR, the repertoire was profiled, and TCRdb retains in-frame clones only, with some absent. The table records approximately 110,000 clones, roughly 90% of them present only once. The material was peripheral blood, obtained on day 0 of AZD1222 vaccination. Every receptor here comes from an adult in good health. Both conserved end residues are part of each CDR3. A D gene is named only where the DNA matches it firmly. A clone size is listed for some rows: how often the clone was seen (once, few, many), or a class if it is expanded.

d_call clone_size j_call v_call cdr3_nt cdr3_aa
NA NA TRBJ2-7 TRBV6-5 TGTGCCAGCAGACGGGCCCGGGACGGACCTACGAAGCAGTACTTC CASRRARDGPTKQYF
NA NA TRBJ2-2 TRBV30 TGTGCCTGGAGTTGGGGCAGAACGAACACCGGGGAGCTGTTTTTT CAWSWGRTNTGELFF
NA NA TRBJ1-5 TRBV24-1 TGTGCCACCAGTGTGGGACTTTCCAATCAGCCCCAGCATTTT CATSVGLSNQPQHF
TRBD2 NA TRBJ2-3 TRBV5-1 TGCGCCAGCAGCTTGGGACTAGCGGATGGCACAGATACGCAGTATTTT CASSLGLADGTDTQYF
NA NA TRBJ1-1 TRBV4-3 TGCGCCAGCAGCCAAGATGGGGACACCATGAACACTGAAGCTTTCTTT CASSQDGDTMNTEAFF
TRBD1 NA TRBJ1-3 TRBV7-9 TGTGCCAGCAGCCGCGGGACAGGGGTAATCACCATATATTTT CASSRGTGVITIYF
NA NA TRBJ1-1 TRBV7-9 TGTGCCAGCAGCTTAGATGCGGGAGGGGACACTGAAGCTTTCTTT CASSLDAGGDTEAFF
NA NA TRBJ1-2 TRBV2 TGTGCCAGCACTGCATCCGGGCAAGTCTATGGCTACACCTTC CASTASGQVYGYTF
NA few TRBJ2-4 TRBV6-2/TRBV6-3 TGTGCCAGCAGGCCTGATCGGGACATTCAGTACTTC CASRPDRDIQYF
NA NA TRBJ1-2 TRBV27 TGTGCCAGCAGTTTGAACACCGTAGAGGGCTACACCTTC CASSLNTVEGYTF
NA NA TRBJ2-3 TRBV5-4 TGTGCCAGCAGCCCCAGCGGGAGCACAGATACGCAGTATTTT CASSPSGSTDTQYF
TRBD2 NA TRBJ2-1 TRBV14 TGTGCCAGCAGCCCGAGACTAGCGGGGGCTAATGAGCAGTTCTTC CASSPRLAGANEQFF
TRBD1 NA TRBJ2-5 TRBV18 TGTGCCAGCTCACCAGGGAACAGGGGGCGAGGAGAGACCCAGTACTTC CASSPGNRGRGETQYF
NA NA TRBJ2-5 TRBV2 TGTGCCAGCAGTATAGGGGCGACAGGTCGTTTGGAGACCCAGTACTTC CASSIGATGRLETQYF
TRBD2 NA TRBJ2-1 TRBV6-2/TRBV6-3 TGTGCCAGCAGTTACCAACCACTAGCGGGGGTTCTCAATGAGCAGTTCTTC CASSYQPLAGVLNEQFF